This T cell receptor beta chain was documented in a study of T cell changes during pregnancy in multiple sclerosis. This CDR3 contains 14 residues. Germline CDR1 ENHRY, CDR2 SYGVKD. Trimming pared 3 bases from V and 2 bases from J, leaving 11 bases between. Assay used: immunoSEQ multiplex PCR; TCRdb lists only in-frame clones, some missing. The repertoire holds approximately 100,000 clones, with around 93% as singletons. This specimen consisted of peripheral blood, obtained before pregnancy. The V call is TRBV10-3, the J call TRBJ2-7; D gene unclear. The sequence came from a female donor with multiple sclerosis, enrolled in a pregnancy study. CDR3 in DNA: TGTGCCATCAGTGATTACGACAAGACCTACGAGCAGTACTTC. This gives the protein CAISDYDKTYEQYF.